This TCR beta chain was captured in a study of OX40 agonist ivuxolimab in advanced cancers. Germline assignment: CDR1 SNHLY and CDR2 FYNNEI. V lost 7 bases and J lost 0, with 10 bases in between. This CDR3 contains 14 residues. Clones were sequenced by immunoSEQ multiplex PCR, and TCRdb holds only the in-frame ones, with some missing. The sample shows around 110,000 clones, less than 95% of them seen only once. This clonotype was sampled from an adult with an advanced solid tumor such as melanoma, head and neck, liver or kidney cancer. The sample consisted of CD4+ or CD8+ T cells sorted from blood, taken in a trial of the OX40 agonist ivuxolimab. V and J are TRBV2 and TRBJ1-3; D is uncertain. The CDR3 here is CASTQPSSGNTIYF. The CDR3 nucleotides are TGTGCCAGCACACAACCGAGCTCTGGAAACACCATATATTTT.